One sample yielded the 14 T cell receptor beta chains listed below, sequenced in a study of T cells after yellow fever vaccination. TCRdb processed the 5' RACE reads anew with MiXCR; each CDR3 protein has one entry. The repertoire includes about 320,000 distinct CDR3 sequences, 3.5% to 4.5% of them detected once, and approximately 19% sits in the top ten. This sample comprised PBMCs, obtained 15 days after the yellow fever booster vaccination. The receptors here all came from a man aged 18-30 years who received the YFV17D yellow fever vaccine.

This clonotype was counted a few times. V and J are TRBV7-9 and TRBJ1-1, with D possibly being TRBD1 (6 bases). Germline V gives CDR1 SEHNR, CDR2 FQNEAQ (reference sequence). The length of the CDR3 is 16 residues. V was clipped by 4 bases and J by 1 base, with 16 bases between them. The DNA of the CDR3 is TGTGCCAGCAGCTCGCCGACAGGTCTGGGGAACACTGAAGCTTTCTTT. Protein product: CASSSPTGLGNTEAFF.

CDR3 sequence reads: CARGGRSNEQFF. The CDR3 DNA sequence: TGTGCCAGGGGCGGGAGGAGCAATGAGCAGTTCTTC. J is TRBJ2-1 and V is TRBV21-1; the table assigns TRBD2, which was not confirmed against the DNA. TRBV21-1 is reported as a pseudogene. The CDR3 length is 12 residues.

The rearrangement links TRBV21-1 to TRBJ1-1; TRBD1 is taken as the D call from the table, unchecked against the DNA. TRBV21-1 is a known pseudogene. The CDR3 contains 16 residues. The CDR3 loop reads CASSKKGGPTKRGAFF. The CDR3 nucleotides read TGTGCCAGCAGCAAGAAAGGGGGGCCCACTAAACGTGGGGCTTTCTTT.

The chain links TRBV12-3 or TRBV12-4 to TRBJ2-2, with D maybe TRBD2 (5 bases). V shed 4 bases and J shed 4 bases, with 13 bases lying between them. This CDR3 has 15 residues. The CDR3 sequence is CASSSEAFSTGELFF. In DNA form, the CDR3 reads TGTGCCAGCAGTTCGGAGGCCTTTAGCACCGGGGAGCTGTTTTTT.

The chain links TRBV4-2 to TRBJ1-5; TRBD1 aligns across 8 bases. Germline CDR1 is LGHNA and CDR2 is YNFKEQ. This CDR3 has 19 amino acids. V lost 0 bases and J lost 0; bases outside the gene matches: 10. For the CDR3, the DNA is TGTGCCAGCAGCCAAGACATCGGCAGGGGGCGAAATAGCAATCAGCCCCAGCATTTT. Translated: CASSQDIGRGRNSNQPQHF.

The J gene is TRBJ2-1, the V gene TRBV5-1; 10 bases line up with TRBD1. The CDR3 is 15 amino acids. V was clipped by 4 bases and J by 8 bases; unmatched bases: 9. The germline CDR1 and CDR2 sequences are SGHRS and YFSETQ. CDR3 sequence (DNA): TGCGCCAGCAGCACCACCGGGACAGGGGCCGATGAGCAGTTCTTC. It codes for CASSTTGTGADEQFF.

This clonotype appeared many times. DNA of the CDR3: TGTGCCAGCGGGGTGAATGAGCAGTTCTTC. It is translated as CASGVNEQFF. The rearrangement links TRBV6-5 to TRBJ2-1, with D hard to call. The V end lost 8 bases, the J end lost 7 bases, and 6 bases lay between the germline ends. The germline gives CDR1 MNHEY, CDR2 SVGAGI. The CDR3 is made up of 10 amino acids.

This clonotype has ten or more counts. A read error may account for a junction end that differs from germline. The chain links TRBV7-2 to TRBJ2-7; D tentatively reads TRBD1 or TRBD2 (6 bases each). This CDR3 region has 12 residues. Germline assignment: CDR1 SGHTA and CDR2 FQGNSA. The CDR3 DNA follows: TGTGCCAGCAGCTTCCGAGGGGGGCCAGTGGGCTTC. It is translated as CASSFRGGPVGF. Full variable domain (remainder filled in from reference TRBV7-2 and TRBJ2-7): GAGVSQSPSNKVTEKGKDVELRCDPISGHTALYWYRQSLGQGLEFLIYFQGNSAPDKSGLPSDRFSAERTGGSVSTLTIQRTQQEDSAVYLCASSFRGGPVGFGPGTRLTVT.

The CDR3 sequence: CASSRVRGSDTQYF. In DNA form, the CDR3 reads TGTGCCAGCAGTAGGGTCCGGGGCTCTGATACGCAGTATTTT. The chain is built from TRBV6-5 and TRBJ2-3, with D tentatively TRBD1 or TRBD2 (5 bases each). The V end lost 5 bases, the J end lost 6 bases, and 15 bases lay between the germline ends. Germline-derived CDR1 and CDR2 are MNHEY and SVGAGI. CDR3 length: 14 amino acids.

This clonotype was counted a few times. DNA for the CDR3: TGTGCCAGCAGCCAAGATCCGGGAGGCTATGGCTACACCTTC. The encoded protein is CASSQDPGGYGYTF. This chain joins TRBV3-1 and TRBJ1-2, with no clear D. Germline-derived CDR1 and CDR2 are LGHDT and YNNKEL (reference sequence). V was clipped by 0 bases and J by 4 bases, with 9 bases between them. The CDR3 consists of 14 residues.

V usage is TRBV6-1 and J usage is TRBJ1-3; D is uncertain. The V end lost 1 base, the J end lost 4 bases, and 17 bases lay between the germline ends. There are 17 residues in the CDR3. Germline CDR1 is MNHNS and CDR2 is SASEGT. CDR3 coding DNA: TGTGCCAGCAGTGAAGTTATGGCGGACCTCGGCGGAAACACCATATATTTT. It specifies CASSEVMADLGGNTIYF.

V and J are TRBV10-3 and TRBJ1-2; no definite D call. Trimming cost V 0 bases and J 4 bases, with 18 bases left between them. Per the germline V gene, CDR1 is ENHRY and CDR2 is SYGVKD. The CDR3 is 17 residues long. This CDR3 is CAISESKGLGSGYGYTF. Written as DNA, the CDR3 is TGTGCCATCAGTGAGTCGAAGGGTTTAGGGTCGGGCTATGGCTACACCTTC.

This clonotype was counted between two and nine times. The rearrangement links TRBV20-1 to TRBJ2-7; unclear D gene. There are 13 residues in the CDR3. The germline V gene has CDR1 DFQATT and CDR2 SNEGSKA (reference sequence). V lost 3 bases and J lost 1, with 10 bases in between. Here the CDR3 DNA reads TGCAGTGCTAGGGGGTTGAATTCCTACGAGCAGTACGTC. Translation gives CSARGLNSYEQYV.

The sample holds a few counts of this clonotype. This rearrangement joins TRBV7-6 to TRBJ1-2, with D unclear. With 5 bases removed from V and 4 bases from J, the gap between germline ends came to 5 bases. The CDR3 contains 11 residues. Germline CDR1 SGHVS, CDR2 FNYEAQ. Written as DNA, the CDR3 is TGTGCCAGCAGCCCAACCTATGGCTACACCTTC. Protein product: CASSPTYGYTF.